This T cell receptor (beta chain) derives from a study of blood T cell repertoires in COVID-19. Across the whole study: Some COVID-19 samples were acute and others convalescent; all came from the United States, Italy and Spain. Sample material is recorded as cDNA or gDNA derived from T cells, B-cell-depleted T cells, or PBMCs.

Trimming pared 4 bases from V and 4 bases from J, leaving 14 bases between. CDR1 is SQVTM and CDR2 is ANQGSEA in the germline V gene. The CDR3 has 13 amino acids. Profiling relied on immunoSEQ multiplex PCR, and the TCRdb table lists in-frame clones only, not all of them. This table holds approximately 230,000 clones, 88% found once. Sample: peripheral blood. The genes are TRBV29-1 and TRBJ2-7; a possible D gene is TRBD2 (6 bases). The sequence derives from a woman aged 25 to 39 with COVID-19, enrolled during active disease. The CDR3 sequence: CSVVSLGTYEQYF. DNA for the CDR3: TGCAGCGTTGTTTCCTTGGGGACTTACGAGCAGTACTTC.